This T cell receptor beta chain was retrieved from a study of blood T cell repertoires in COVID-19 (dated by TCRdb to about 2020). As for the study more broadly: Collaborator samples came from the United States, Italy and Spain and covered acute and convalescent phases of COVID-19. The prospective study material was composed of cDNA or gDNA derived from T cells, B-cell-depleted T cells, or PBMCs. Subjects who had been exposed to COVID-19, were actively infected with it, or had recovered from it provided the deeply sampled blood TCRbeta repertoires that made up the dataset. Samples were obtained from the ongoing ImmuneRACE study (first 160 participants) and from 1,254 subjects provided by 6 global collaborators. Where available, HLA class I and class II types were taken from metadata supplied by the sample provider and were not determined by assay-based typing. Nearly every sample came with metadata listing a de-identified subject ID, COVID-19 status, age in years and sex. The repertoires were made available in a free public database intended to serve as a resource for research on the immune response to SARS-CoV-2.

TCRbeta CDR3 regions were amplified from genomic DNA using the immunoSEQ Assay, a bias-controlled multiplex PCR. On the authors' methods: Nucleated cell counts per sample were estimated from amplification of reference gene primers within the assay. To quantify the absolute abundance of each unique TCRbeta CDR3 rearrangement, sequence reads were collapsed and filtered. For each sample, productive Simpson clonality was calculated as the square root of Simpson's diversity index across productive rearrangements. Imported from immuneACCESS, the table was reduced by TCRdb to in-frame sequences with V and J called. These copies leave out some clones; in studies compared against another copy, an unresolved V gene accounts for under half, and the cause of the remainder is not known. V and J calls and clone size are as listed in that table; D and trimming were resolved from the DNA. The sample table lists over 120,000 clones, about 80% of them with a count of one. Clones ranked in the top ten supply 4.8% of the sample.

After removal of 4 bases from V and 0 bases from J, the junction retains 11 bases not matched to a gene. The CDR1 and CDR2 encoded by the germline V gene are SGHRS and YFSETQ. The CDR3 measures 17 amino acids from cysteine to phenylalanine. Only the CDR3 DNA stays, 51 bases, in frame from base 1. Study-level results and caveats: How much clinical and demographic metadata was included differed by source and by participant, and the metadata was provided uncurated.

Whole blood was collected in K2EDTA tubes by collaborating institutions according to the institutions' own protocols. For TCRbeta analysis, collaborators shipped samples in one of three forms: frozen whole blood, isolated PBMCs, or DNA extracted from either of those sample types. Worth noting for this clone: It has no known antigen specificity. Per-nucleotide qualities are absent, and no much larger clonotype sits a single base away.

Sequencing input: peripheral blood. The sequence was obtained from a human donor in a cohort sampled during active COVID-19. The receptor chain draws on TRBV5-1 and TRBJ2-3, and 7 junction bases match TRBD1. The nucleotides read TGCGCCAGCAGCAATCCGACAGGGACACATAGCACAGATACGCAGTATTTT. This encodes CASSNPTGTHSTDTQYF.